These T cell receptor beta chains were read from a single sample in a study of blood T cell repertoires in COVID-19. Sequencing was performed with immunoSEQ multiplex PCR; in TCRdb, only in-frame clones are kept and a portion is missing. The data show around 400,000 clones, with nearly 90% seen just once and 1.4% to 1.5% held by the top ten. Sequences were obtained from PBMCs or T cells enriched from blood (not recorded which). These receptors originate from a woman under 30 who had been exposed to COVID-19. Both conserved end residues are part of each CDR3. The D gene is left open where the match is weak. Only part of the rows carry a size: once, few, many, or a class if the clone is expanded.

j_call d_call v_call cdr3_length clone_size cdr3_aa cdr3_nt
TRBJ2-2 - TRBV19 16 - CASSIAAGWNTGELFF TGTGCCAGTAGTATAGCCGCAGGGTGGAACACCGGGGAGCTGTTTTTT
TRBJ2-1 TRBD2 TRBV15 13 - CATETSGENEQFF TGTGCCACCGAGACTAGCGGGGAGAATGAGCAGTTCTTC
TRBJ2-3 - TRBV7-9 17 - CASSSSLLLAGTDTQYF TGTGCCAGCAGCTCGAGCCTGTTACTAGCTGGCACAGATACGCAGTATTTT
TRBJ2-3 - TRBV3-1/TRBV3-2 17 - CASSLQRQLAVSDTQYF TGTGCCAGCAGCCTCCAGCGTCAACTAGCAGTTTCAGATACGCAGTATTTT
TRBJ2-1 TRBD1 TRBV10-3 13 - CAISGTGYNEQFF TGTGCCATCAGCGGGACAGGGTACAATGAGCAGTTCTTC
TRBJ2-7 TRBD2 TRBV7-9 13 - CASSFSGKYEQYF TGTGCCAGCAGCTTTAGCGGGAAGTACGAGCAGTACTTC
TRBJ2-1 TRBD2 TRBV5-1 23 - CASSVRTIGTSGGARSSYNEQFF TGCGCCAGCAGCGTACGGACAATAGGAACTAGCGGGGGGGCCCGAAGCTCCTACAATGAGCAGTTCTTC
TRBJ2-7 - TRBV13 13 once CASTTGGPFEQYF TGTGCCAGCACGACAGGCGGCCCCTTCGAGCAGTACTTC
TRBJ1-1 - TRBV7-2 13 - CASSSMDRTEAFF TGTGCCAGCAGCTCCATGGACAGAACTGAAGCTTTCTTT
TRBJ2-7 - TRBV4-2 14 once CASSQDGGVYEQYF TGTGCCAGCAGCCAAGATGGCGGGGTCTACGAGCAGTACTTC
TRBJ1-5 TRBD1 TRBV2 16 few CASSRDRGHSNQPQHF TGTGCCAGCAGCAGAGACAGGGGTCATAGCAATCAGCCCCAGCATTTT
TRBJ1-1 TRBD1 TRBV14 13 - CASSHRTGPEAFF TGTGCCAGCAGCCACCGGACAGGACCTGAAGCTTTCTTT
TRBJ1-4 - TRBV25-1 15 - CASSEPRAANEKLFF TGTGCCAGCAGTGAACCCAGGGCAGCTAATGAAAAACTGTTTTTT
TRBJ2-2 TRBD2 TRBV7-2 18 - CASSLGLAGGSNTGELFF TGTGCCAGCAGCTTAGGACTAGCGGGGGGATCGAACACCGGGGAGCTGTTTTTT
TRBJ1-2 TRBD1 TRBV4-2 15 once CASSQDPGDSYGYTF TGTGCCAGCAGCCAAGATCCAGGGGACAGCTATGGCTACACCTTC
TRBJ1-6 TRBD1 TRBV7-2 15 few CASRRDRGGNSPLHF TGTGCCAGCAGACGAGACAGGGGAGGCAATTCACCCCTCCACTTT
TRBJ1-4 TRBD1 TRBV18 14 - CASSQQGSGEKLFF TGTGCCAGCTCACAACAGGGGAGTGGTGAAAAACTGTTTTTT
TRBJ2-3 TRBD2 TRBV7-9 17 - CASSLSLAGASTDTQYF TGTGCCAGCAGCTTAAGTCTAGCGGGAGCGAGCACAGATACGCAGTATTTT
TRBJ1-2 TRBD1 TRBV28 16 - CASSLNRGRFNYGYTF TGTGCCAGCAGTTTAAACAGGGGAAGATTCAACTATGGCTACACCTTC
TRBJ2-7 TRBD2 TRBV28 13 once CASGTSGTYEQYF TGTGCCAGTGGGACTAGCGGGACCTACGAGCAGTACTTC
TRBJ2-6 - TRBV6-5 13 - CASTTGGANVLTF TGTGCCAGCACCACCGGGGGGGCCAACGTCCTGACTTTC
TRBJ2-7 TRBD2 TRBV6-5 15 - CASSWGTSGGYEQYF TGTGCCAGCAGCTGGGGGACTAGCGGAGGATACGAGCAGTACTTC
TRBJ2-2 TRBD2 TRBV18 17 once CASSQMTSGGPTGELFF TGTGCCAGCTCACAGATGACTAGCGGGGGACCCACCGGGGAGCTGTTTTTT
TRBJ2-7 TRBD1 TRBV24-1 15 - CATSAGPGQSHEQYF TGTGCCACCAGTGCGGGTCCGGGACAGTCCCACGAGCAGTACTTC
TRBJ1-2 TRBD1 TRBV7-2 14 once CASSPRQGNYGYTF TGTGCCAGCAGCCCACGACAGGGCAACTATGGCTACACCTTC
TRBJ1-1 - TRBV7-9 12 - CASSLPGSEAFF TGTGCCAGCAGCTTACCGGGGTCTGAAGCTTTCTTT
TRBJ1-4 - TRBV27 18 - CASSLFPRSEPANEKLFF TGTGCCAGCAGTTTATTCCCCAGATCGGAGCCGGCTAATGAAAAACTGTTTTTT
TRBJ2-3 TRBD1 TRBV5-4 15 - CASSLVRTGTDTQYF TGTGCCAGCAGCTTGGTGAGGACAGGGACAGATACGCAGTATTTT